Detailed here is one T cell receptor (beta chain). V shed 4 bases and J 0 bases; nucleotides not matched to a gene: 6. The CDR3 spans 16 residues. Germline V lookup: CDR1 KGHSH, CDR2 LQKENI. PCR used 60 Vbeta primers and 13 Jbeta primers. Sequencing used immunoSEQ multiplex PCR; TCRdb keeps in-frame clones, though not all of them. The sample has around 88,000 clones; about three quarters are singletons. This record comes from a study of cytomegalovirus exposure and HLA in healthy donors. The gene calls are TRBV18 and TRBJ1-1; TRBD1 aligns across 9 bases. This sequence was found in a man aged 45-65 years in good health and CMV-seropositive. The sequencing input was PBMCs. As DNA, the CDR3 is TGTGCCAGCTCACAGGGACAGGGCGCCTTGAACACTGAAGCTTTCTTT. Protein product: CASSQGQGALNTEAFF.